This T cell receptor beta chain was found in a study of cytomegalovirus exposure and HLA in healthy donors. PCR employed 60 Vbeta and 13 Jbeta primers. Assay: immunoSEQ multiplex PCR; the TCRdb copy retains only in-frame clones and omits some. The data contain a few hundred thousand clones, around four fifths of them singletons. The source material was PBMCs. The receptor was isolated from a woman in her fifties or sixties in good health and CMV-seropositive.

The CDR3 DNA sequence: TGCGCCAGCAGCTTGGCTCCCTTCGGCGGGAACACTGAAGCTTTCTTT. It yields the protein CASSLAPFGGNTEAFF. The chain recombines TRBV5-1 with TRBJ1-1; the D is unclear. Germline CDR1 and CDR2: SGHRS and YFSETQ. The CDR3 contains 16 residues. The V gene lost 0 bases and the J gene lost 1 base, with 13 bases spanning the gap.